The 20 T cell receptor beta chains below were found in one sample sequenced in a study of blood T cells in healthy people across ages. A second PCR, run for roughly 7 to 12 cycles, used a sample-barcoded 5' primer plus a J-beta primer mix. TCRdb re-called the 5' RACE reads with MiXCR, one entry per CDR3 protein. The data contain about 830,000 distinct CDR3 sequences, under 80% of them singletons. Sequenced input: blood. Source of these receptors: a man aged 30-40 years in good health.

The chain couples TRBV12-3 or TRBV12-4 to TRBJ2-7, with 10 bases lining up with TRBD2. The CDR3 runs 15 residues. V shed 6 bases, J shed 7 bases, and the junction held 12 bases outside the gene matches. This chain's CDR3 is CASRETGLAVQEQYF. Written as DNA, the CDR3 is TGTGCCAGCAGAGAAACAGGACTAGCGGTACAAGAGCAGTACTTC.

This chain joins TRBV2 and TRBJ1-3, with 7 nucleotides matching TRBD1. CDR3 length: 16 amino acids. CDR1 and CDR2 (germline): SNHLY, FYNNEI. Germline trimming cut 7 bases from V and 0 bases from J; bases unmatched to any gene: 9. The CDR3 sequence: CASTSPAGGSGNTIYF. CDR3 DNA sequence: TGTGCCAGCACCAGCCCGGCAGGGGGCTCTGGAAACACCATATATTTT. The entire variable domain, with the rest obtained from reference TRBV2 and TRBJ1-3, is as follows: EPEVTQTPSHQVTQMGQEVILRCVPISNHLYFYWYRQILGQKVEFLVSFYNNEISEKSEIFDDQFSVERPDGSNFTLKIRSTKLEDSAMYFCASTSPAGGSGNTIYFGEGSWLTVV.

This clonotype was detected many times. J is TRBJ2-1 and V is TRBV6-1; D is undetermined. This CDR3 region has 12 residues. Trimming cost V 1 base and J 8 bases, with 6 bases left between them. Germline V lookup: CDR1 MNHNS, CDR2 SASEGT. CDR3 DNA sequence: TGTGCCAGCAGTGAAGTTAAGGATGAGCAGTTCTTC. Amino acid sequence: CASSEVKDEQFF.

In this sample, this clonotype turned up once. The V call is TRBV7-9, the J call TRBJ2-4, with D perhaps given as TRBD1 or TRBD2 (6 bases each). The J call may be wrong; the DNA end is better matched by TRBJ2-7. The CDR3 is 15 residues long. CDR1 SEHNR and CDR2 FQNEAQ come from the germline V gene (reference sequence). The CDR3 spells CASSFPPGAGYEQYF. DNA for the CDR3: TGTGCCAGCAGTTTCCCCCCGGGGGCCGGGTACGAGCAGTACTTC.

This clonotype was counted only a few times. The chain uses TRBV6-5 and TRBJ1-2, with D possibly being TRBD1 (6 bases). V was shortened by 5 bases and J by 10 bases, with 14 bases between the two germline ends. CDR3 size: 12 residues. Germline V gene lookup returns CDR1 MNHEY and CDR2 SVGAGI. Here the CDR3 reads CASSPRGGAYTF. CDR3 sequence (DNA): TGTGCCAGCAGTCCTAGGGGGGGTGCCTACACCTTC.

This chain joins TRBV5-1 and TRBJ2-7; 8 bases are shared with TRBD1. CDR1 and CDR2 (germline): SGHRS, YFSETQ. The CDR3 totals 14 residues. V shed 1 base and J 7 bases; nucleotides not matched to a gene: 7. CDR3 sequence (DNA): TGCGCCAGCAGCTTGAGACAGGGGACGCGGGAGCAGTACTTC. This encodes CASSLRQGTREQYF.

The gene calls are TRBV29-1 and TRBJ1-2, with D maybe TRBD1 (5 bases). V lost 7 bases to trimming and J lost 1 base, with 7 bases between them. CDR1 is SQVTM and CDR2 is ANQGSEA in the germline V gene. The length of the CDR3 is 11 residues. The CDR3, as DNA: TGCAGCGACCAGGGTAACTATGGCTACACCTTC. This translates into CSDQGNYGYTF.

This clonotype was detected a few times. This chain links TRBV20-1 with TRBJ1-1; no clear D. Trimming stripped 6 bases from V and 0 bases from J, with 11 bases between. There are 13 residues in the CDR3. The germline V gene has CDR1 DFQATT and CDR2 SNEGSKA (reference sequence). Here the CDR3 DNA reads TGCAGTGCCGAGGGAAGACTGAACACTGAAGCTTTCTTT. It yields the protein CSAEGRLNTEAFF.

This clonotype was counted only a few times. The genes are TRBV4-2 and TRBJ2-5; 12 positions agree with TRBD1. Germline loops: CDR1 LGHNA, CDR2 YNFKEQ. V lost 4 bases, J lost 2 bases, and 5 bases stayed unmatched. This CDR3 contains 16 residues. CDR3 in amino acids: CASSLLGQGAQETQYF. The DNA of the CDR3 is TGTGCCAGCAGCCTATTGGGACAGGGGGCTCAAGAGACCCAGTACTTC.

The J gene is TRBJ1-4, the V gene TRBV6-5; TRBD1 aligns across 9 bases. The CDR3 covers 14 residues. The V gene's germline CDR1 is MNHEY and CDR2 SVGAGI. After removal of 6 bases from V and 8 bases from J, the junction contained 7 bases not matched to a gene. DNA for the CDR3: TGTGCCAGCAGCTCATTCGACAGGGGGGAAAAACTGTTTTTT. Amino acid sequence: CASSSFDRGEKLFF.

The genes are TRBV5-5 and TRBJ2-5; possible D gene TRBD2, 5 bases. Per the germline V gene, CDR1 is SGHKS and CDR2 is YYEKEE (reference sequence). This CDR3 region has 13 residues. Trimming left V 4 bases short and J 2 bases short, with 9 bases between. The CDR3 here is CASSVRTQETQYF. Written as DNA, the CDR3 is TGTGCCAGCAGCGTACGGACTCAAGAGACCCAGTACTTC.

The genes are TRBV5-6 and TRBJ1-1, with D unclear. The ends were cut back, 0 bases at V and 1 base at J, with 10 bases in the middle. The CDR3 covers 15 residues. The germline gives CDR1 SGHDT, CDR2 YYEEEE. CDR3 nucleotide sequence: TGTGCCAGCAGCTTGGTTGGAAGAACGAACACTGAAGCTTTCTTT. Its protein is CASSLVGRTNTEAFF.

Of note for this clonotype: The junction differs from germline at one of its ends, possibly a read error. The genes are TRBV5-1 and TRBJ2-3; 8 bases map to TRBD1. Germline V gene sequence: CDR1 SGHRS, CDR2 YFSETQ. The CDR3 runs to 15 residues. CDR3 loop: CAGSLEGQGTDTQYF. In nucleotides, the CDR3 is TGCGCCGGCAGCTTGGAGGGACAGGGCACAGATACGCAGTATTTT.

This clonotype was recorded at least ten times. This chain connects TRBV5-1 to TRBJ2-7, with 7 bases aligning to TRBD2. CDR1 and CDR2 (germline): SGHRS, YFSETQ. The CDR3 loop spans 14 amino acids. With V trimmed by 4 bases and J by 5 bases, 9 bases remained unmatched. CDR3 residues: CASSASSGRNEQYF. CDR3 nucleotide sequence: TGCGCCAGCAGCGCAAGTAGCGGGCGCAACGAGCAGTACTTC.

The V call is TRBV27, the J call TRBJ1-1, with 10 positions matching TRBD1. The CDR3 sequence is 14 residues long. V was pared by 6 bases and J by 5 bases, with 6 bases of the junction left unmatched. CDR1 MNHEY and CDR2 SMNVEV come from the germline V gene (reference sequence). The CDR3 protein is CASSQGQGGTEAFF. The DNA of the CDR3 is TGTGCCAGCAGCCAAGGACAGGGGGGAACTGAAGCTTTCTTT.

This clonotype was detected once. The chain combines TRBV2 with TRBJ2-4; 7 nucleotides line up with TRBD1. CDR3 length equals 12 residues. Germline trimming cut 7 bases from V and 8 bases from J; bases unmatched to any gene: 5. CDR1 and CDR2 (germline): SNHLY, FYNNEI. The CDR3 reads CASTDRADIQYF. The CDR3 DNA reads as TGTGCCAGCACCGACAGGGCTGACATTCAGTACTTC.

The J gene is TRBJ2-3, the V gene TRBV18; D gene uncertain. Trimming removed 2 bases from V and 4 bases from J, with 7 bases in between. Germline assignment: CDR1 KGHSH and CDR2 LQKENI. The CDR3 covers 13 residues. Here the CDR3 DNA reads TGTGCCAGCTCACCAGATGGGGCAGATACGCAGTATTTT. Protein: CASSPDGADTQYF. Variable domain in full (rest from reference TRBV18 and TRBJ2-3): NAGVMQNPRHLVRRRGQEARLRCSPMKGHSHVYWYRQLPEEGLKFMVYLQKENIIDESGMPKERFSAEFPKEGPSILRIQQVVRGDSAAYFCASSPDGADTQYFGPGTRLTVL.

Notes on this clonotype: At one end, the junction sequence differs from germline, possibly due to a read error. The chain uses TRBV11-3 and TRBJ1-2, with TRBD1 identical over 7 bases. The CDR3 extends over 15 amino acids. Germline V CDR1 and CDR2: SGHNT, YENEEA. The CDR3, as DNA: TGTGACAGCAGCGTCGACAGGGAAATACGGTATGGCTACACCTTC. Translated, it gives CDSSVDREIRYGYTF.

The V call is TRBV12-3 or TRBV12-4, the J call TRBJ1-5, with 9 bases that match TRBD1. V lost 2 bases to trimming and J lost 0 bases; unmatched junction nucleotides: 5. The CDR3 totals 17 residues. The CDR3 spells CASSLRTGEISNQPQHF. In nucleotides, the CDR3 is TGTGCCAGCAGTTTACGGACAGGGGAAATTAGCAATCAGCCCCAGCATTTT.

V and J are TRBV2 and TRBJ2-7; D remains ambiguous. The J call may be faulty, since TRBJ2-5 better matches the DNA end. The CDR3 loop spans 12 amino acids. Germline-derived CDR1 and CDR2 are SNHLY and FYNNEI. The CDR3 loop reads CASSDPSETQYF. DNA for the CDR3: TGTGCCAGCAGTGACCCTTCAGAGACCCAGTACTTC.